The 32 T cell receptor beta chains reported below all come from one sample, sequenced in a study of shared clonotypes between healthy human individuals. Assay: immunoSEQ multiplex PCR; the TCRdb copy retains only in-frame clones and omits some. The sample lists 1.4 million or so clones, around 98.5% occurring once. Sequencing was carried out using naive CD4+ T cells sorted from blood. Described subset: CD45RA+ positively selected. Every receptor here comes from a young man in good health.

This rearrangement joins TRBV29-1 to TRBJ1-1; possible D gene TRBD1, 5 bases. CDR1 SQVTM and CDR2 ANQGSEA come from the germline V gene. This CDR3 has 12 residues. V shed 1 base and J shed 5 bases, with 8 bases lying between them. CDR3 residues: CSVEGAGTEAFF. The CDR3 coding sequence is TGCAGCGTTGAAGGCGCAGGGACTGAAGCTTTCTTT.

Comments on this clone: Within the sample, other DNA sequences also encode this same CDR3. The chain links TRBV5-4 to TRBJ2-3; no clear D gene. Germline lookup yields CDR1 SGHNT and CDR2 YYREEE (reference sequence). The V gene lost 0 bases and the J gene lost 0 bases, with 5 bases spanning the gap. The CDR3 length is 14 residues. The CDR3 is CASSLAMSTDTQYF. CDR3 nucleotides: TGTGCCAGCAGCTTGGCGATGAGCACAGATACGCAGTATTTT.

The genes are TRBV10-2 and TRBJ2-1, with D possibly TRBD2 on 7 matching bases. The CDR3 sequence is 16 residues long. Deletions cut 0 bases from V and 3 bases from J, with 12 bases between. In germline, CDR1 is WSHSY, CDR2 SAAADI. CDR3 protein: CASSESGGRGYNEQFF. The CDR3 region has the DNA TGCGCCAGCAGTGAGTCCGGGGGGCGAGGCTACAATGAGCAGTTCTTC.

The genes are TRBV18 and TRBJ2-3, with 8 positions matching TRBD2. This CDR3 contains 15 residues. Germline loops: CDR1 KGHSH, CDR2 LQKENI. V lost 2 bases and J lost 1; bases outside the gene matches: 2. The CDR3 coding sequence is TGTGCCAGCTCACCATGGCGGGAGGGCACAGATACGCAGTATTTT. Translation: CASSPWREGTDTQYF.

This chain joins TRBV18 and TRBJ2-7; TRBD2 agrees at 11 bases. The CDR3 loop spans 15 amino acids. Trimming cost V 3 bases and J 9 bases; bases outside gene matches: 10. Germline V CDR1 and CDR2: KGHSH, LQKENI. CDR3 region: CASSPGLADPLRQYF. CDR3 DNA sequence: TGTGCCAGCTCACCGGGACTAGCGGACCCCTTACGGCAGTACTTC.

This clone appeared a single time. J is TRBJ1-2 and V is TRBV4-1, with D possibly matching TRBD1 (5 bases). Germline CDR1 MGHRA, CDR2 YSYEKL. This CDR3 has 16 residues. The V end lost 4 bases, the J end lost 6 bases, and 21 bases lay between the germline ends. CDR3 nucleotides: TGCGCCAGCAGCCTCGATCGGGACGTCCCCTTGGATGGCTACACCTTC. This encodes CASSLDRDVPLDGYTF.

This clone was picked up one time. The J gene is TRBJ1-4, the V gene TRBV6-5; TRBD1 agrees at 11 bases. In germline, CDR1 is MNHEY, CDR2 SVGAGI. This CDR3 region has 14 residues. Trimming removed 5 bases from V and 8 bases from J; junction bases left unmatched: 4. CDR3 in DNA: TGTGCCAGCAGTGAAGGACAGGGGGCCGAAAAACTGTTTTTT. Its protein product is CASSEGQGAEKLFF.

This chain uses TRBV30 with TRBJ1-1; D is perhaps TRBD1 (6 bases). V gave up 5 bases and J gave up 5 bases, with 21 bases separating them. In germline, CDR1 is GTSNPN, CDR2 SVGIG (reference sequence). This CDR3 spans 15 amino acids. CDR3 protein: CAWDTEDSRWTEAFF. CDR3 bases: TGTGCCTGGGATACGGAGGACAGTCGCTGGACTGAAGCTTTCTTT.

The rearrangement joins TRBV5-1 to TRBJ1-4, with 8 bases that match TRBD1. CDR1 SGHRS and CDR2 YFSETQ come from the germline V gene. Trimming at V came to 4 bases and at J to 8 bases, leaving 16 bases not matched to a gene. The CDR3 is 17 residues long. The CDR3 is CASSPRQRTGMGEKLFF. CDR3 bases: TGCGCCAGCAGCCCCCGACAACGGACAGGGATGGGGGAAAAACTGTTTTTT.

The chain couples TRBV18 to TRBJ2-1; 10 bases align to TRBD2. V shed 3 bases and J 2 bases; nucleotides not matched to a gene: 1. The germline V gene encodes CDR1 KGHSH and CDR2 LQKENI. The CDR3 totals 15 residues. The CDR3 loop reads CASSPGLAPYNEQFF. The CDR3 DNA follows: TGTGCCAGCTCACCGGGACTAGCGCCCTACAATGAGCAGTTCTTC.

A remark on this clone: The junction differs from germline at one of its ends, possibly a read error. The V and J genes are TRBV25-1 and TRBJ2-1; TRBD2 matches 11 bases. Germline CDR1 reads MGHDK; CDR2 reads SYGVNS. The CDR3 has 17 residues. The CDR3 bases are TGTGCCAGGAGTGAGCGGCCCCGACTAGCGGGGAGGAATGAGCAGTTCTTC. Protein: CARSERPRLAGRNEQFF.

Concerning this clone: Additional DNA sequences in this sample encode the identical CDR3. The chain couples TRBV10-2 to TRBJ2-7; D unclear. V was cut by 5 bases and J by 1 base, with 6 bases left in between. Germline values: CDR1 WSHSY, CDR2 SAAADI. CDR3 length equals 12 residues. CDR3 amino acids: CASSSSSYEQYF. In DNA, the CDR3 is TGCGCCAGCAGTTCTTCATCCTACGAGCAGTACTTC.

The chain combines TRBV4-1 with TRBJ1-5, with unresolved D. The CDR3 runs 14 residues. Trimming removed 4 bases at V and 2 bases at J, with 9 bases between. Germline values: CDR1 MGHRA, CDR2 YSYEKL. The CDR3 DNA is TGCGCCAGCAGCCTCATGCGAGGCAATCAGCCCCAGCATTTT. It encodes CASSLMRGNQPQHF.

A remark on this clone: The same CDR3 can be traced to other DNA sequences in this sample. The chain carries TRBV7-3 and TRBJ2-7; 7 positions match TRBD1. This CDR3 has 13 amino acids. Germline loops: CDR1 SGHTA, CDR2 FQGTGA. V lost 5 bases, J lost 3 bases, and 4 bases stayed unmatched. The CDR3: CASSRDRYYEQYF. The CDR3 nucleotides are TGTGCCAGCAGCCGGGACAGATACTACGAGCAGTACTTC.

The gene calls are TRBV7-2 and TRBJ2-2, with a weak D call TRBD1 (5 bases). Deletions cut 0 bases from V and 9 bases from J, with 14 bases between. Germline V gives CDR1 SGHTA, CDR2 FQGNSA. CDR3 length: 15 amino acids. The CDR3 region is CASSLAGLGMRELFF. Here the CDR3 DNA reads TGTGCCAGCAGCTTAGCGGGGCTGGGGATGAGGGAGCTGTTTTTT.

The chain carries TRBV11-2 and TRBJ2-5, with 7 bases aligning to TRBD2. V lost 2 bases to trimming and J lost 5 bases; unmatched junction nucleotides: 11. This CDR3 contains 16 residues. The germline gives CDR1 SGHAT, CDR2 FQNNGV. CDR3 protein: CASSLSGGPSRETQYF. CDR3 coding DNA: TGTGCCAGCAGCTTATCGGGAGGTCCTTCTCGGGAGACCCAGTACTTC.

The CDR3, as DNA: TGCGCCAGCAGCTTGTCGGGACAGGAGCAAGAGACCCAGTACTTC. Translated: CASSLSGQEQETQYF. The chain links TRBV5-1 to TRBJ2-5, with TRBD1 identical over 8 bases. The V gene's germline CDR1 is SGHRS and CDR2 YFSETQ. V was clipped by 1 base and J by 2 bases; unmatched bases: 4. CDR3 size: 15 residues.

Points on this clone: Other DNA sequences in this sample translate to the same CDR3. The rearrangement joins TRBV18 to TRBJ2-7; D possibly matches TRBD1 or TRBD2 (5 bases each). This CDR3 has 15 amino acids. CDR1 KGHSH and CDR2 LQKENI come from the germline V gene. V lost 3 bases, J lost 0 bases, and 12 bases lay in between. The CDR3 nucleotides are TGTGCCAGCTCACCTACTAGAGACAGCTCCTACGAGCAGTACTTC. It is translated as CASSPTRDSSYEQYF.

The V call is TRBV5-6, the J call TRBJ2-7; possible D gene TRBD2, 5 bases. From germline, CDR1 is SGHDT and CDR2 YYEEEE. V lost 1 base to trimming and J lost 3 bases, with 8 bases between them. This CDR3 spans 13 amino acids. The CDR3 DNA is TGTGCCAGCAGCTTGATTAGCGTCTACGAGCAGTACTTC. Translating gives CASSLISVYEQYF.

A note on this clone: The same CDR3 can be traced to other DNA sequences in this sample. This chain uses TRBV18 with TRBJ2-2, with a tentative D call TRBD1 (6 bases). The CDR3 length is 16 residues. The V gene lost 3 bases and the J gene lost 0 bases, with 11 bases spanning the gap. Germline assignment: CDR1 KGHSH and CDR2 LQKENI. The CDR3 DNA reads TGTGCCAGCTCACCTTCCGGGACACCGAACACCGGGGAGCTGTTTTTT. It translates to CASSPSGTPNTGELFF.

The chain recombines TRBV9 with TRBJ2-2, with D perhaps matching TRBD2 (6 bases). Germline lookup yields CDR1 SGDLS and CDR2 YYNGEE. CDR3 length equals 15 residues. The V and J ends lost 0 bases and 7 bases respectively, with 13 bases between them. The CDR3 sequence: CASSVEGGVGGELFF. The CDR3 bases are TGTGCCAGCAGCGTAGAAGGCGGGGTGGGCGGGGAGCTGTTTTTT.

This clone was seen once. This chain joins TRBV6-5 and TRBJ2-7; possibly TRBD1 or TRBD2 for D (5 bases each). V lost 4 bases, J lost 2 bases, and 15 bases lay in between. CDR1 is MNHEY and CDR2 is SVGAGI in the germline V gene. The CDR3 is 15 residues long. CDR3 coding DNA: TGTGCCAGCAGTTCCCTCGGGACGAAGACCTACGAGCAGTACTTC. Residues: CASSSLGTKTYEQYF.

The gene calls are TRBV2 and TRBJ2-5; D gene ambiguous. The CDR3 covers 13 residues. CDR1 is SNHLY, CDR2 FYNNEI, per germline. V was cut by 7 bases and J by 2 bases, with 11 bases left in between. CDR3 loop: CASNLYSQETQYF. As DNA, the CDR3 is TGTGCCAGCAATTTGTACAGTCAAGAGACCCAGTACTTC.

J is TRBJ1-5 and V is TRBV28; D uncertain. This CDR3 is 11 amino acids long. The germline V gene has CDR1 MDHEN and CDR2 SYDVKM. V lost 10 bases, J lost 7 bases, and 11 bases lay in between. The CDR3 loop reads CATTSDQPQHF. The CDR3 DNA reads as TGTGCCACCACTTCGGACCAGCCCCAGCATTTT.

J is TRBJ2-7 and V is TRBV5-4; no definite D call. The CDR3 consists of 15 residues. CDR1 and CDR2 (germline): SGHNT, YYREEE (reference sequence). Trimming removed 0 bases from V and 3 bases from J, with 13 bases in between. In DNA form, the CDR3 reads TGTGCCAGCAGCTTGGCCTCCCAACTTCACTACGAGCAGTACTTC. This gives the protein CASSLASQLHYEQYF.

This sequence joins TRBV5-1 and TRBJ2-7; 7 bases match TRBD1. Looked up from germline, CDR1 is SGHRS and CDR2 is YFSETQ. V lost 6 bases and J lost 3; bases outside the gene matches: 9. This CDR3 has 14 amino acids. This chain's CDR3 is CASTPQGTYYEQYF. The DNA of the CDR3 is TGCGCCAGCACTCCACAGGGGACGTACTACGAGCAGTACTTC.

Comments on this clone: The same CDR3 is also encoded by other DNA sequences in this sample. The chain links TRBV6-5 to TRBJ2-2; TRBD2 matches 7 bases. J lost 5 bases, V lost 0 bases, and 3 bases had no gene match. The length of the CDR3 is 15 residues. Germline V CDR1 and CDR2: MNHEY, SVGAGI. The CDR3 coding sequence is TGTGCCAGCAGTTACTCATGGGGAGGGACCGGGGAGCTGTTTTTT. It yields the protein CASSYSWGGTGELFF.

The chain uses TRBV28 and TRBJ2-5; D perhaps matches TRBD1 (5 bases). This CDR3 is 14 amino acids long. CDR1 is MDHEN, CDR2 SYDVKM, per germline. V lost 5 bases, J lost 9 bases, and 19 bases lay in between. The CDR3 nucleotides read TGTGCCAGCAGTCCAACACCGGACCCCAGGGCCCAGTACTTC. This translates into CASSPTPDPRAQYF.

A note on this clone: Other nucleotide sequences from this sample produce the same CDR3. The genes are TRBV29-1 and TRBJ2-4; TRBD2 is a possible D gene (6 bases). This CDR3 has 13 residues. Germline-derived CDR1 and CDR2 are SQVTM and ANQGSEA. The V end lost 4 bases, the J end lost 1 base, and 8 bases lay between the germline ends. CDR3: CSVAGRAKNIQYF. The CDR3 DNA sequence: TGCAGCGTTGCAGGGAGGGCCAAAAACATTCAGTACTTC.

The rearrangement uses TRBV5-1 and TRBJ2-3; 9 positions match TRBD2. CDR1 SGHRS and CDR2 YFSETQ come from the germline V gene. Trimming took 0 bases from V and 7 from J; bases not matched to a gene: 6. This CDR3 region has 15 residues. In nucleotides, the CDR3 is TGCGCCAGCAGCTTGGGAGGACTAGCGTTAAATACGCAGTATTTT. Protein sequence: CASSLGGLALNTQYF. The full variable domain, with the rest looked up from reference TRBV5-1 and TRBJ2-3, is KAGVTQTPRYLIKTRGQQVTLSCSPISGHRSVSWYQQTPGQGLQFLFEYFSETQRNKGNFPGRFSGRQFSNSRSEMNVSTLELGDSALYLCASSLGGLALNTQYFGPGTRLTVL.

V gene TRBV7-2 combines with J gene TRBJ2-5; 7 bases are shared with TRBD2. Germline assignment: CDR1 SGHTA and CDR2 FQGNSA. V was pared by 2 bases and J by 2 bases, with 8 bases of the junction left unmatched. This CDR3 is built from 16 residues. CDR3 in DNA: TGTGCCAGCAGCTTAAAGCGGTGGGGGGGTCAAGAGACCCAGTACTTC. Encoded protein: CASSLKRWGGQETQYF.

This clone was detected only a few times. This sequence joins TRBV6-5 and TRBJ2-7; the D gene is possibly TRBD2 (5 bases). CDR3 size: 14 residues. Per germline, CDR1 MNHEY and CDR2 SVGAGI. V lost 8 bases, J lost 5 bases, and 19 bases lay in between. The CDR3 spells CASSVDGIMNEQYF. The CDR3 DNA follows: TGTGCCAGCTCTGTGGACGGGATAATGAACGAGCAGTACTTC.